This TCR beta chain comes out of a study of Graves' ophthalmopathy and Graves' hyperthyroidism. Donors with ophthalmopathy: moderate-to-severe activity, CAS ≥3, NOSPECS ≥4, duration under 3 months. Researchers took RNA transcripts and amplified TCR beta CDR3 regions from them. The first round was an RT-PCR with HTBI primers, and the second round was a multiplex PCR. A single record per CDR3 protein comes from TCRdb applying MiXCR to the multiplex PCR reads. The data show fewer than 600,000 distinct CDR3 sequences, 14% seen once. This clonotype appeared many times. The source material was blood. This sequence was found in a woman aged 25 to 39 with Graves' ophthalmopathy.

CDR3 residues: CASSLSSTGELFF. The CDR3 DNA reads TGTGCCAGCAGTTTATCGTCCACCGGGGAGCTGTTTTTT. This sequence joins TRBV27 and TRBJ2-2; unclear D gene. Trimming took off 0 bases at V and 4 bases at J, with 3 bases between the two ends. CDR3 length: 13 residues. Germline-derived CDR1 and CDR2 are MNHEY and SMNVEV (reference sequence).